This T cell receptor (beta chain) derives from a study of shared clonotypes between healthy human individuals. Study-wide findings and caveats: Richness estimates generally favored naive over memory subsets.

The protocol was immunoSEQ multiplex PCR, while the TCRdb copy is restricted to in-frame clones and leaves out a portion. Counted here are some 2.3 million clones, about 92% occurring once; the ten biggest clones make up under 0.45%. In its sample, this clone was seen a few times. Its target is unknown. The germline V gene has CDR1 KGHSH and CDR2 LQKENI. The CDR3 totals 15 residues. V was cut by 3 bases and J by 6 bases, with 14 bases left in between. The source is a man between 18 and 29 years old in good health. Some clones in this sample may be carry-over from other donors' samples. The sample consisted of naive CD4+ T cells from PBMCs. Subset given: CD45RA+ positively selected. The chain is built from TRBV18 and TRBJ2-2; D ambiguous. The DNA for the CDR3 is TGTGCCAGCTCACCGGAACCTGAGGTGGCCGGGGAGCTGTTTTTT. Its protein product is CASSPEPEVAGELFF.